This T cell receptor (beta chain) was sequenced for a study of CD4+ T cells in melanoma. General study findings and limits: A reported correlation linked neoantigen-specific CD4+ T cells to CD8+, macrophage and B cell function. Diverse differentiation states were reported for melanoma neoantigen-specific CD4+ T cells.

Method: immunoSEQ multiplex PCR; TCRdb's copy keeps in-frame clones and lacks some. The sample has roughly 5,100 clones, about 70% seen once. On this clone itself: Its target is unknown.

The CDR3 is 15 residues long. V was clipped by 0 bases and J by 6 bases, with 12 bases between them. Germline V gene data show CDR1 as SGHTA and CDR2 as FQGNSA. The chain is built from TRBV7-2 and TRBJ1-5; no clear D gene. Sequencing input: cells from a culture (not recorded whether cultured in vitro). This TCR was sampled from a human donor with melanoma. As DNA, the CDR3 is TGTGCCAGCAGCTTAGCCTGGGCTCCTAGTCAGCCCCAGCATTTT. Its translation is CASSLAWAPSQPQHF.